This is a list of T cell receptor beta chains from one sample in a study of blood T cell repertoires in COVID-19. Here immunoSEQ multiplex PCR was the method, and the copy in TCRdb shows in-frame clones only, minus some. The sample has about 70,000 clones, around 87% seen once. Input material: peripheral blood. The source of these receptors is an elderly woman with active or convalescent COVID-19. Both conserved end residues are part of each CDR3. The D gene is left open where the match is weak. Size tells how often a clone was seen (once, few, many) or the class of an expanded clone, and some rows leave it out.

>TRBV30|TRBJ1-4|NA|NA
TGTGCCTGGAACAAAGCACTGGGCCCCGGTGAAAAACTGTTTTTT
CAWNKALGPGEKLFF
>TRBV5-1|TRBJ1-4|NA|NA
TGCGCCAGCAGCCAGGGGCCAACTAATGAAAAACTGTTTTTT
CASSQGPTNEKLFF
>TRBV7-3|TRBJ1-1|NA|TRBD1
TGTGCCAGCAGCTCCGGACAGGGAAACACTGAAGCTTTCTTT
CASSSGQGNTEAFF
>TRBV11-2|TRBJ2-2|NA|TRBD2
TGTGCCAGCAGCTTCAACACCGCGGGGGCCGGGGAGCTGTTTTTT
CASSFNTAGAGELFF
>TRBV6-5|TRBJ1-2|NA|TRBD1
TGTGCCAGCACGACAGGGGACTATGGCTACACCTTC
CASTTGDYGYTF
>TRBV5-8|TRBJ1-5|NA|TRBD1
TGTGCCAGCAGCTTGATTTTAGGGGACAGGCATCAGCCCCAGCATTTT
CASSLILGDRHQPQHF
>TRBV10-3|TRBJ2-3|few|NA
TGTGCCATCAGACAAGGACAGACAGATACGCAGTATTTT
CAIRQGQTDTQYF
>TRBV6-5|TRBJ1-1|once|NA
TGTGCCAGCAGTTACCGCAAGGGGGAGTCGAACACTGAAGCTTTCTTT
CASSYRKGESNTEAFF
>TRBV10-3|TRBJ1-1|few|TRBD1
TGTGCCATCGCCCCAGGGGGCCTGGGGACTGAAGCTTTCTTT
CAIAPGGLGTEAFF
>TRBV7-2|TRBJ2-1|NA|TRBD2
TGTGCCAGCAGCTTACGGTCCCTAGCGGGGGGAAACAATGAGCAGTTCTTC
CASSLRSLAGGNNEQFF
>TRBV29-1|TRBJ2-2|few|TRBD1
TGCAGCGTTGAAGATCAGAGACAGGGGATCGCCGGGGAGCTGTTTTTT
CSVEDQRQGIAGELFF
>TRBV7-9|TRBJ1-6|NA|NA
TGTGCCAGCAGCTCCCAGGCGGGGGCAGGGCTAAATTCACCCCTCCACTTT
CASSSQAGAGLNSPLHF
>TRBV5-4|TRBJ2-6|NA|TRBD1
TGTGCCAGCAGCACGGACAGGGGGCTTCTCTCTGGGGCCAACGTCCTGACTTTC
CASSTDRGLLSGANVLTF
>TRBV2|TRBJ2-5|once|NA
TGTGCCAGCATAGGAGGGGTAACGGTCGAGACCCAGTACTTC
CASIGGVTVETQYF
>TRBV11-2|TRBJ2-7|NA|NA
TGTGCCAGCAGCTTAGAGGGCTGGCAGTACTTC
CASSLEGWQYF
>TRBV5-1|TRBJ2-1|NA|NA
TGCGCCAGCAGGGGGGGGCAGGGCCGAGAGCAGTTCTTC
CASRGGQGREQFF
>TRBV27|TRBJ2-3|NA|TRBD2
TGTGCCAGCAGTAGACTAGCGGGGGGGCCGACAGATACGCAGTATTTT
CASSRLAGGPTDTQYF
>TRBV12-3/TRBV12-4|TRBJ1-5|NA|NA
TGTGCCAGCAGGGGGCGTCTGGGCCCCCAGCATTTT
CASRGRLGPQHF